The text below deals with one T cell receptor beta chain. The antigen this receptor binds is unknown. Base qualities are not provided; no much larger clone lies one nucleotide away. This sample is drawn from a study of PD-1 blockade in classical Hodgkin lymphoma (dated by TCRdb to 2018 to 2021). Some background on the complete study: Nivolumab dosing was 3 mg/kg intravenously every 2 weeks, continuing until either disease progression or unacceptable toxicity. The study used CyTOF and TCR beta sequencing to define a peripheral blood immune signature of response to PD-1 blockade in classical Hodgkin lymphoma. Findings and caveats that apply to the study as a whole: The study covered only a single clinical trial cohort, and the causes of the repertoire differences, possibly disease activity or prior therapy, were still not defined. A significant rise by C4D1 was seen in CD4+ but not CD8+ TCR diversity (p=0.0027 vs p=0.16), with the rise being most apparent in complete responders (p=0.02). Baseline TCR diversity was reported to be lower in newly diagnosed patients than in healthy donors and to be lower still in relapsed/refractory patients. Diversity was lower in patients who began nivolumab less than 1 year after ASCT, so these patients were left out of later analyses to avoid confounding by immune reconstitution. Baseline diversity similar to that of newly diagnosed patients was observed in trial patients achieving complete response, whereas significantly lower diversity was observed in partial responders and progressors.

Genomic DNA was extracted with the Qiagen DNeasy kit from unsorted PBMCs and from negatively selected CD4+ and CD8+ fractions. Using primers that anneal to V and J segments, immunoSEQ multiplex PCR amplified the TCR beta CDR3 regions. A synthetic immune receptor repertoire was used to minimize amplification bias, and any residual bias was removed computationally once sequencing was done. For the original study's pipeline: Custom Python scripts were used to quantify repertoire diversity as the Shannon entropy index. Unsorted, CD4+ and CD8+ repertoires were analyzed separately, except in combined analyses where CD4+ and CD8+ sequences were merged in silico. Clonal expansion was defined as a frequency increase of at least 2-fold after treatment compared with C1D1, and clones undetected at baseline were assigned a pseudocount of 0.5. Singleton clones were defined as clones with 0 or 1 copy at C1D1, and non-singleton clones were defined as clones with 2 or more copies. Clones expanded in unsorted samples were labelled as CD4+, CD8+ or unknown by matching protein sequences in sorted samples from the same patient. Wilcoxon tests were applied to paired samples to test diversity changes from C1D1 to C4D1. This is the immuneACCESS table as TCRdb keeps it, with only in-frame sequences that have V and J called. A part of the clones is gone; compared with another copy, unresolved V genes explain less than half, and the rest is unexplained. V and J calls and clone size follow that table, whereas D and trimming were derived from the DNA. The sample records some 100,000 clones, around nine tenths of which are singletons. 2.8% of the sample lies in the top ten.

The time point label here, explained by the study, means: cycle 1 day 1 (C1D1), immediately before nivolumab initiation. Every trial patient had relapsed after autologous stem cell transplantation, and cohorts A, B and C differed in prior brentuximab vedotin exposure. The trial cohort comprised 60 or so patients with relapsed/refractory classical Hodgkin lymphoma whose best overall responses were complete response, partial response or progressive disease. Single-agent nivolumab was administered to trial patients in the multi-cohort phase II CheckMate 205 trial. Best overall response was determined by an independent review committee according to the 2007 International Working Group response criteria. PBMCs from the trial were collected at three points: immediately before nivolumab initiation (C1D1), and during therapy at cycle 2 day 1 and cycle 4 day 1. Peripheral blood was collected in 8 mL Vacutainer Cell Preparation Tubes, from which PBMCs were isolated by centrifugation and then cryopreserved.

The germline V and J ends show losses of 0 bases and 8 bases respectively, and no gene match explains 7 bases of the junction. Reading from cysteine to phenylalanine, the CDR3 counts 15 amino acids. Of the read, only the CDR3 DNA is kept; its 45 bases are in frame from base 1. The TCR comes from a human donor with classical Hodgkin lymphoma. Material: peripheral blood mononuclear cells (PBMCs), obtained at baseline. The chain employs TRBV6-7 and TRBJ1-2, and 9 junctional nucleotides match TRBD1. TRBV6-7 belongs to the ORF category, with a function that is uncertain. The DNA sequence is TGTGCCAGCAGTTACTCCGACAGGGGGAGAGGAGGCTACACCTTC. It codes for CASSYSDRGRGGYTF.